This paragraph covers one TCR beta chain sequence. Its antigen is still unknown. Clones were sequenced by immunoSEQ multiplex PCR, and TCRdb holds only the in-frame ones, with some missing. The sample comprises 70,000 or so clones, 65% to 85% of which are singletons, and over 4.5% rests with the top ten. Prior to sequencing, the ViraFEST assay stimulated PBMC with viral peptide pools, which expanded the antigen-specific CD4+ T cells. Subsequent to a culture period of around 10 days, CD4+ T cells were isolated. Convalescent patients had PCR-confirmed SARS-CoV-2 infection between March and December 2020. With an HIV-1 Nef peptide pool, the negative control culture was set up. The data originate from a study of vaccination effects on CD4 cells after COVID-19. About the research overall: Samples came from a couple of convalescent patients 16 days and one week before vaccination. Study-level results: A shortage of convalescent patients and an absence of early post-infection timepoints characterized the study. Most post-vaccine spike-reactive clones in convalescents were new, not infection-derived.

V shed 7 bases, J shed 3 bases, and the junction held 9 bases outside the gene matches. The CDR3 is made up of 14 amino acids. Looked up from germline, CDR1 is SGHRS and CDR2 is YFSETQ. V gene TRBV5-1 combines with J gene TRBJ1-2; 7 bases align to TRBD1. The sequence came from a human donor who had a prior SARS-CoV-2 infection. Sample: CD4+ T cells from PBMCs cultured with HIV peptides, taken before COVID-19 vaccination. Documented subset: HIV-1 Nef peptide pool negative control/reference culture. The CDR3, as DNA: TGCGCCAGCTACGCAGGGGGGGCGGACTATGGCTACACCTTC. Translated: CASYAGGADYGYTF.